This entry lists 4 T cell receptor beta chains sequenced from one sample in a study of siplizumab effects on memory and regulatory T cells. The assay was immunoSEQ multiplex PCR, and TCRdb's table has in-frame clones only and misses some. The sample carries 50,000 or so clones, approximately 97% recorded once. What was sequenced was naive CD4+ T cells sorted from blood. The receptors here all came from a human donor in good health.

V usage is TRBV28 and J usage is TRBJ1-2; D is unresolved. Trimming removed 7 bases from V and 0 bases from J, with 6 bases in between. The length of the CDR3 is 12 residues. CDR1 and CDR2 from the germline V gene are MDHEN and SYDVKM. DNA for the CDR3: TGTGCCAGCACTATAACTAACTATGGCTACACCTTC. It yields the protein CASTITNYGYTF.

The J gene is TRBJ1-3, the V gene TRBV4-1; possibly TRBD1 for D (5 bases). This CDR3 spans 13 amino acids. V was trimmed by 3 bases and J by 15 bases, leaving 18 bases between them. CDR1 MGHRA and CDR2 YSYEKL come from the germline V gene. The CDR3 region has the DNA TGCGCCAGCAGCCAGGACCCCGGGACCCCAGGATATTTT. Encoded protein: CASSQDPGTPGYF.

The chain recombines TRBV18 with TRBJ1-6; TRBD1 might be the D (6 bases). The V gene lost 5 bases and the J gene lost 10 bases, with 15 bases spanning the gap. The germline V gene has CDR1 KGHSH and CDR2 LQKENI. CDR3 length: 14 residues. The CDR3 region is CASSTYREQSPLHF. The CDR3 DNA follows: TGTGCCAGCTCAACTTACAGGGAACAATCACCCCTCCACTTT.

This chain connects TRBV7-3 to TRBJ2-1; no reliable D call. This CDR3 is 12 amino acids long. V gave up 5 bases and J gave up 7 bases, with 9 bases separating them. From germline, CDR1 is SGHTA and CDR2 FQGTGA. The CDR3: CASSPASNEQFF. CDR3 bases: TGTGCCAGCAGCCCCGCGAGTAATGAGCAGTTCTTC.